This T cell receptor beta chain was found in a study of vaccination and CD4 T cells after COVID-19. Described treatment: approximately 10-day PBMC culture with coronavirus spike peptide pools or control peptides (ViraFEST assay). This clonotype was observed a few times. As yet, its antigen is unknown. The germline V gene encodes CDR1 SGHAT and CDR2 FQNNGV. V shed 5 bases and J 6 bases; nucleotides not matched to a gene: 15. This CDR3 contains 16 residues. Oncomine TCR Beta short-read sequencing was applied to DNA from cultured CD4+ T cells. TCRdb itself ran the PCR reads through MiXCR, one entry per CDR3 protein. The sample contains about 16,000 distinct CDR3 sequences, roughly 54% of which appear only once.

The source was CD4+ T cells from blood, cultured in vitro, collected before SARS-CoV-2 vaccination. The chain joins TRBV11-2 to TRBJ1-2; 7 bases map to TRBD1. This receptor was taken from a human donor who had recovered from COVID-19. CDR3 residues: CASSAIDYRGGDGYTF. The CDR3 bases are TGTGCCAGCAGCGCGATTGACTACAGGGGCGGGGATGGCTACACCTTC.